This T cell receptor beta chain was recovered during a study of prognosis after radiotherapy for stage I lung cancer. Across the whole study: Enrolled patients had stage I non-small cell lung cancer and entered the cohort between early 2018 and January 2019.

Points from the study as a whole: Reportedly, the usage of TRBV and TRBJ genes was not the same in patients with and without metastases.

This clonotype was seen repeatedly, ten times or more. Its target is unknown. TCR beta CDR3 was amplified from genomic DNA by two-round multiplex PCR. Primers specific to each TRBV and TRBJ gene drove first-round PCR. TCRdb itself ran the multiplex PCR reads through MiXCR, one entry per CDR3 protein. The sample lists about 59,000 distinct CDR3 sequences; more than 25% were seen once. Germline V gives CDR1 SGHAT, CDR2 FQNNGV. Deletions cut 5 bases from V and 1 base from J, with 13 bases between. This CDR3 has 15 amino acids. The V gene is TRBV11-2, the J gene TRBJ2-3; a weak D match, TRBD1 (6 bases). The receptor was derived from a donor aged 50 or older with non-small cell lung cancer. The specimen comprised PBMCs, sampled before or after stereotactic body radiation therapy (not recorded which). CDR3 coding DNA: TGTGCCAGCAGCGCCGGGACAACTCGCACAGATACGCAGTATTTT. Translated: CASSAGTTRTDTQYF. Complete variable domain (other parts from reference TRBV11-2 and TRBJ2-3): EAGVAQSPRYKIIEKRQSVAFWCNPISGHATLYWYQQILGQGPKLLIQFQNNGVVDDSQLPKDRFSAERLKGVDSTLKIQPAKLEDSAVYLCASSAGTTRTDTQYFGPGTRLTVL.